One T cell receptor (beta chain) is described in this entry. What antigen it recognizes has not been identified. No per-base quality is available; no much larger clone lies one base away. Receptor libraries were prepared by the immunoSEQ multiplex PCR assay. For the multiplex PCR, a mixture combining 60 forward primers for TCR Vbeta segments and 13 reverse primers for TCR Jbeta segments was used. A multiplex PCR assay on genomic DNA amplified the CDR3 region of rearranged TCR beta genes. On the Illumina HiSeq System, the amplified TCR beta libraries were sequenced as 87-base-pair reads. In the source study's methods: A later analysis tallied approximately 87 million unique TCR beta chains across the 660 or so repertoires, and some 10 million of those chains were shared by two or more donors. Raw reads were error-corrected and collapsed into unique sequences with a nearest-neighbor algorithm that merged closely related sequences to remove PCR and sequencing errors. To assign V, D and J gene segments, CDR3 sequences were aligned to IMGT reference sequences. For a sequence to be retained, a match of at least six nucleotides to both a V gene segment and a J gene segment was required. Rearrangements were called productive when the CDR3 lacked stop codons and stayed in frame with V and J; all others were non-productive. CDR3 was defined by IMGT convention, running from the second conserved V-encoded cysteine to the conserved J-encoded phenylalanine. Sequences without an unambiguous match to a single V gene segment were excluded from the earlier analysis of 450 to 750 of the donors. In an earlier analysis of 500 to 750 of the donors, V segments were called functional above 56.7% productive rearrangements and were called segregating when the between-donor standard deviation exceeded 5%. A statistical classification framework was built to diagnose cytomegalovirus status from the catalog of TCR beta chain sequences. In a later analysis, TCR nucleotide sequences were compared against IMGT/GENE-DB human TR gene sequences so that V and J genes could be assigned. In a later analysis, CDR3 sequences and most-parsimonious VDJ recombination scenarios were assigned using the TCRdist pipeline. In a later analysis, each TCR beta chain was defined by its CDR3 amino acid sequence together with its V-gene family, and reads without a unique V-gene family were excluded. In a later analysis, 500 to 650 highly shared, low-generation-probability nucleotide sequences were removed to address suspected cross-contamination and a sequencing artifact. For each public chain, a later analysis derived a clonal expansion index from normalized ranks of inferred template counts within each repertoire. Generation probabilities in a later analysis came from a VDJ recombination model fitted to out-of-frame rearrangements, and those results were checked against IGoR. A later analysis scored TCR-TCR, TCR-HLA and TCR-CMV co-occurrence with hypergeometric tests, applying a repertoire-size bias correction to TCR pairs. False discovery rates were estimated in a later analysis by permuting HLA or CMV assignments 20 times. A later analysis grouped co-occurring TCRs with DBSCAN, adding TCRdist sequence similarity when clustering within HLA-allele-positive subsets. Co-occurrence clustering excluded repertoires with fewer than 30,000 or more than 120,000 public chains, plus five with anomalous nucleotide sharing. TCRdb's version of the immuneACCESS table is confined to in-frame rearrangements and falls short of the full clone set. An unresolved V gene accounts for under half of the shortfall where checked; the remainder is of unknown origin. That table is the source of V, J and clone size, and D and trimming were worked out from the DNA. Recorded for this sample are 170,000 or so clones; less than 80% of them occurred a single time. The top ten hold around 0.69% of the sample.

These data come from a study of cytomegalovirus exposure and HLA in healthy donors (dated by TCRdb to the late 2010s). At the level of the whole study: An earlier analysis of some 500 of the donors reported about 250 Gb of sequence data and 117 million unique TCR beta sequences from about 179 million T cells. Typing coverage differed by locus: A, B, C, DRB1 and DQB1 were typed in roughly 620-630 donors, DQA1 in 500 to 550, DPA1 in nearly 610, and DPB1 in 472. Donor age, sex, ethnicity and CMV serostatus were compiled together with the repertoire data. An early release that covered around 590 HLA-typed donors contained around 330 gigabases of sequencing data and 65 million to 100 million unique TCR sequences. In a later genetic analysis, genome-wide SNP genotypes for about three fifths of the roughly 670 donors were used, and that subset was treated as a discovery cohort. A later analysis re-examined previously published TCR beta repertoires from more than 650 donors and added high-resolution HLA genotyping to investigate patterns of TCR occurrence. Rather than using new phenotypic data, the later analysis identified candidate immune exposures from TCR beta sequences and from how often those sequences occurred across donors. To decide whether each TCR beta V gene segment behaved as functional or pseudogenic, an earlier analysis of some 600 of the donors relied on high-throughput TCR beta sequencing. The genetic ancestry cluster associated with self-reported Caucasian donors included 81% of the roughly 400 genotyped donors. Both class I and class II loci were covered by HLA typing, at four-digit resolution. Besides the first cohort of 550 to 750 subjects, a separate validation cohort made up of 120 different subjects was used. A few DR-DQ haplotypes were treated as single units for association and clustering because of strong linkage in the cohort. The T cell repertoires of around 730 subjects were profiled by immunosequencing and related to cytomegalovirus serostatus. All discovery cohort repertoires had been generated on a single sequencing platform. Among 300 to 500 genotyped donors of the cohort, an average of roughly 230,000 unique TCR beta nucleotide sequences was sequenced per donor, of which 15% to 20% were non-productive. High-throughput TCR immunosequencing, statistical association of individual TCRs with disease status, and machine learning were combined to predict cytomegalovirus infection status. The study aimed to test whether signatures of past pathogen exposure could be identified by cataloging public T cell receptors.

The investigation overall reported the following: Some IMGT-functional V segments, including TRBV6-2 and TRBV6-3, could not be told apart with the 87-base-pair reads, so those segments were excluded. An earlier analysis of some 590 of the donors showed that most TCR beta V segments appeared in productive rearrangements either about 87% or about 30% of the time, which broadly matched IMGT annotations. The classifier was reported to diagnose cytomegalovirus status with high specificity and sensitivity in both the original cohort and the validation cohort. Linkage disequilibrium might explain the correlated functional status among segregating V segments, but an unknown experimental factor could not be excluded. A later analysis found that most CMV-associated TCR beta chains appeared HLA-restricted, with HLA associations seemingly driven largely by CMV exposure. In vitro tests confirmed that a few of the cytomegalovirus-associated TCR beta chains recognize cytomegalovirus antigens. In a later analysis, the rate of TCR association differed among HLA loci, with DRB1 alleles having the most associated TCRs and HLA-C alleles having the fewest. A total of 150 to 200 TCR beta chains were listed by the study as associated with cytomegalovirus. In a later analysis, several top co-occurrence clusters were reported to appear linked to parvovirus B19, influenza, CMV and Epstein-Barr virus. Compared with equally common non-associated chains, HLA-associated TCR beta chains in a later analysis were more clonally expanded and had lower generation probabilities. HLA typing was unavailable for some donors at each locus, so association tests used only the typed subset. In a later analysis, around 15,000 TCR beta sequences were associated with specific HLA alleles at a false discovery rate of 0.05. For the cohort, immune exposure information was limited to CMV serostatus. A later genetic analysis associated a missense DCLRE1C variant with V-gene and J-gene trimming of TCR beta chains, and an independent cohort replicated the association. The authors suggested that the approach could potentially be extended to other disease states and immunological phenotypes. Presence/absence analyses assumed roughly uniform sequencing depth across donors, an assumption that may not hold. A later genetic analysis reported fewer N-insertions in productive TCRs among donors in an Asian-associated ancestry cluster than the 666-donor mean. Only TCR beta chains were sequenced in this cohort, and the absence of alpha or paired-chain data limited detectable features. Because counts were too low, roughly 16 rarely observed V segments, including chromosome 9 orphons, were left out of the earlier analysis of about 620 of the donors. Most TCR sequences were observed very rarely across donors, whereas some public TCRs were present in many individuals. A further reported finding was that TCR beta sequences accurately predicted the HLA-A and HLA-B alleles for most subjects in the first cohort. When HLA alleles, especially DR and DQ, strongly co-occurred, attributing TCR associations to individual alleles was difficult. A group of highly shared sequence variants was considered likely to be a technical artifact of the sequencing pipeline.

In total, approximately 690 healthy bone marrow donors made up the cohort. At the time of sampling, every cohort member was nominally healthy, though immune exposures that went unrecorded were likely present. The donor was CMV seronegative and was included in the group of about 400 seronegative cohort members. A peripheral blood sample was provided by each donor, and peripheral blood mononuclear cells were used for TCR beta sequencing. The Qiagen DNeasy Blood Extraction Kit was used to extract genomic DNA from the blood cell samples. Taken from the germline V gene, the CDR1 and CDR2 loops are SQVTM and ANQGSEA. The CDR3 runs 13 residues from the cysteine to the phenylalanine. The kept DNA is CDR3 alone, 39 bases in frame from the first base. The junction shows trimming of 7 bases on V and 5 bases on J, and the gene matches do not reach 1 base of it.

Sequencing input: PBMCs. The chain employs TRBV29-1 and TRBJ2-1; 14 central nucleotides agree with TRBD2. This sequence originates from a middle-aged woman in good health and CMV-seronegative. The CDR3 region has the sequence CSGGLAGDNEQFF. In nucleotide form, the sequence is TGCAGCGGGGGACTAGCGGGAGACAATGAGCAGTTCTTC.